The clone carrying this TCR beta chain was picked up many times. The data stem from a study of T cells in Graves' hyperthyroidism and ophthalmopathy. RNA transcripts provided the source from which TCR beta CDR3 regions were amplified. During a first-round RT-PCR of the TCR CDR3, the HTBI primer set was used. Via MiXCR, TCRdb re-called the multiplex PCR reads, giving one row per CDR3 protein. Found here are about 610,000 distinct CDR3 sequences, over 12% of them singletons; the top ten hold approximately 4.2%. The CDR3 has 16 residues. V was pared by 4 bases and J by 6 bases, with 23 bases between. Germline CDR1 is SGHRS and CDR2 is YFSETQ. Clinical symptoms, serum thyroxine, TRAb, thyroid ultrasound and orbital computed tomography informed diagnoses. PBMCs stemmed from 8.5 to 10 ml fresh peripheral blood.

Sequencing was performed on blood. This clonotype was obtained from a middle-aged woman with Graves' ophthalmopathy. V is TRBV5-1 and J is TRBJ2-7, with D maybe TRBD2 (5 bases). The CDR3 bases are TGCGCCAGCAGCCCTGGACTTATCATCGATCAAGTCGAGCAGTACTTC. Its translation: CASSPGLIIDQVEQYF.